The TCR beta chain described here comes from a study of cytomegalovirus exposure and HLA in healthy donors. Overall study results and limits: In vitro work confirmed that three CMV-associated chains recognize CMV antigens. Prediction of most subjects' HLA-A and HLA-B alleles by TCR beta sequences was reportedly accurate.

This CDR3 is built from 17 residues. After removal of 0 bases from V and 3 bases from J, the junction contained 8 bases not matched to a gene. Germline V gene sequence: CDR1 LGHNA, CDR2 YSLEER. With regard to this clone: The antigen remains undetermined.

The PCR contained 60 Vbeta and 13 Jbeta primers. Here immunoSEQ multiplex PCR was the method, and the copy in TCRdb shows in-frame clones only, minus some. The sample yields some 130,000 clones, roughly three quarters seen once. Sequenced sample: PBMCs. The chain recombines TRBV4-3 with TRBJ1-2; 9 nucleotides line up with TRBD1. The receptor comes from a female donor in good health and CMV-seronegative. The CDR3, as DNA: TGCGCCAGCAGCCAAGAGGGTACGGGACAGGGTGACTATGGCTACACCTTC. The encoded protein is CASSQEGTGQGDYGYTF.